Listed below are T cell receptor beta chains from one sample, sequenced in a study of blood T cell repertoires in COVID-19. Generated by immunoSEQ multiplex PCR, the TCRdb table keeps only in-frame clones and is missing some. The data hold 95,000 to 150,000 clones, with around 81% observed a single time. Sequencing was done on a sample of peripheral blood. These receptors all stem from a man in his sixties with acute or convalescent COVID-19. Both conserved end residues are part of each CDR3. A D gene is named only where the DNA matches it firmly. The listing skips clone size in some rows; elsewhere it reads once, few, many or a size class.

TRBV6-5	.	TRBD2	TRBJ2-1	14	CASSPRRGGDEQFF	TGTGCCAGCAGTCCCCGACGGGGGGGCGATGAGCAGTTCTTC
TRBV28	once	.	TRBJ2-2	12	CASSLNTGELFF	TGTGCCAGCAGTCTCAACACCGGGGAGCTGTTTTTT
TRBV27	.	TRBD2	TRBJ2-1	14	CASSDGRAYNEQFF	TGTGCCAGCAGCGACGGGAGGGCTTACAATGAGCAGTTCTTC
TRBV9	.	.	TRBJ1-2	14	CASSVATANYGYTF	TGTGCCAGCAGCGTAGCTACCGCTAACTATGGCTACACCTTC
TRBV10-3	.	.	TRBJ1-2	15	CAISSPGGRFYGYTF	TGTGCCATCAGTAGCCCCGGGGGGCGCTTCTATGGCTACACCTTC
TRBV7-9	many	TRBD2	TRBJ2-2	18	CASSPPFRLAGVAGELFF	TGTGCCAGCAGCCCCCCGTTCCGGCTAGCGGGAGTGGCCGGGGAGCTGTTTTTT
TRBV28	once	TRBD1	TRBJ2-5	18	CASSSYGQGLGVLETQYF	TGTGCCAGCAGTTCATATGGACAGGGGCTAGGGGTGTTAGAGACCCAGTACTTC
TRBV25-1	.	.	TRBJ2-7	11	CASLGAYEQYF	TGTGCCAGCCTAGGGGCCTACGAGCAGTACTTC
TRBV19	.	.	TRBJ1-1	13	CASSIRGNTEAFF	TGTGCCAGTAGTATCCGGGGTAACACTGAAGCTTTCTTT
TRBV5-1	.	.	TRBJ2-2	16	CASSPRGSANTGELFF	TGCGCCAGCAGCCCTCGCGGTAGCGCGAACACCGGGGAGCTGTTTTTT
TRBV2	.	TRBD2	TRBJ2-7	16	CASSERGGRTSGEQYF	TGTGCCAGCAGTGAGAGGGGCGGGAGGACTTCTGGCGAGCAGTACTTC
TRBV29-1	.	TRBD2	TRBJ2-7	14	CSVASAGGSYEQYF	TGCAGCGTCGCGTCGGCGGGGGGATCCTACGAGCAGTACTTC
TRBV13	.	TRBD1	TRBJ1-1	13	CASSPPGGTEAFF	TGTGCCAGCAGCCCCCCAGGGGGCACTGAAGCTTTCTTT
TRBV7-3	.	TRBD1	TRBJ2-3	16	CASSWGTGGNTDTQYF	TGTGCCAGCAGCTGGGGGACAGGGGGCAACACAGATACGCAGTATTTT
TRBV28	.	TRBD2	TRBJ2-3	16	CASSFRGGGSTDTQYF	TGTGCCAGCAGTTTCCGCGGCGGGGGGAGCACAGATACGCAGTATTTT
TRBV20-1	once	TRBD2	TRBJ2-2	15	CSASESGRWTGELFF	TGCAGTGCTAGTGAGAGCGGGAGGTGGACCGGGGAGCTGTTTTTT
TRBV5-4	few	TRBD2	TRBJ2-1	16	CASSLVGLAVWDEQFF	TGTGCCAGCAGCTTGGTCGGACTAGCGGTTTGGGATGAGCAGTTCTTC
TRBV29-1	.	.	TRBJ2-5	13	CSVEVAQDRTQYF	TGCAGCGTTGAAGTTGCCCAAGATAGGACCCAGTACTTC
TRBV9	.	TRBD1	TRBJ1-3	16	CASSPPTGGDGNTIYF	TGTGCCAGCAGCCCTCCGACAGGGGGTGATGGAAACACCATATATTTT
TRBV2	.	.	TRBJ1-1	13	CASGKNGGTEAFF	TGTGCCAGCGGGAAGAACGGGGGCACTGAAGCTTTCTTT
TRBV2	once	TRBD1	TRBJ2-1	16	CASRTRTGRSYNEQFF	TGTGCCAGCAGGACCCGGACAGGACGCTCCTACAATGAGCAGTTCTTC
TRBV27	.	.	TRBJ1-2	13	CASSIDSNYGYTF	TGTGCCAGCAGTATCGACTCTAACTATGGCTACACCTTC
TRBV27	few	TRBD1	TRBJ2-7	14	CASSFTGQSYEQYF	TGTGCCAGCAGTTTTACGGGACAGTCCTACGAGCAGTACTTC
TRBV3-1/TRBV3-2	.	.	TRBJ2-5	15	CASSQGSAWLETQYF	TGTGCCAGCAGCCAAGGCAGTGCCTGGTTGGAGACCCAGTACTTC
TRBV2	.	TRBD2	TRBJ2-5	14	CASSEGGPQETQYF	TGTGCCAGCAGTGAGGGAGGGCCCCAGGAGACCCAGTACTTC
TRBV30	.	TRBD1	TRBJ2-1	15	CAWSLGTGSYNEQFF	TGTGCCTGGAGTCTCGGGACAGGCTCCTACAATGAGCAGTTCTTC
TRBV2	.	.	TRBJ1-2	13	CASSFTPNYGYTF	TGTGCCAGCAGTTTTACACCTAACTATGGCTACACCTTC
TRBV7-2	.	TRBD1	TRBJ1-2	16	CASSASRGTGGHGYTF	TGTGCCAGCAGCGCGAGTAGGGGGACAGGGGGGCATGGCTACACCTTC
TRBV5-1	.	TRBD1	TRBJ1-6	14	CASSLGTGRAPLHF	TGCGCCAGCAGCCTGGGGACAGGGAGAGCACCCCTCCACTTT
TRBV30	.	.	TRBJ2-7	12	CAWSISSYEQYF	TGTGCCTGGAGTATTAGCTCCTACGAGCAGTACTTC
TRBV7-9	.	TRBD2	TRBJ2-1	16	CASSFPGLPGYNEQFF	TGTGCCAGCAGCTTCCCGGGACTACCTGGCTACAATGAGCAGTTCTTC
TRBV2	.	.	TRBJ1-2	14	CASSLWGESRGYTF	TGTGCCAGCAGTTTATGGGGGGAATCCCGTGGCTACACCTTC
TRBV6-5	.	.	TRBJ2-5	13	CASTGWLQETQYF	TGTGCCAGCACAGGTTGGCTCCAAGAGACCCAGTACTTC
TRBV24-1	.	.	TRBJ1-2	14	CATSDYWQGYGYTF	TGTGCCACCAGTGATTACTGGCAGGGGTATGGCTACACCTTC
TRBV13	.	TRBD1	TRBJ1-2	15	CASSSGTGGKYGYTF	TGTGCCAGCAGCTCCGGGACAGGGGGCAAGTATGGCTACACCTTC
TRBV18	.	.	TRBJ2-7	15	CASSPMSSVSYEQYF	TGTGCCAGCTCACCAATGTCGAGTGTATCCTACGAGCAGTACTTC
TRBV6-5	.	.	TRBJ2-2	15	CASSLGHTNTGELFF	TGTGCCAGTTCCTTGGGACACACGAACACCGGGGAGCTGTTTTTT
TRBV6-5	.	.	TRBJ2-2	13	CASRRDELGELFF	TGTGCCAGCAGGCGGGACGAATTAGGGGAGCTGTTTTTT
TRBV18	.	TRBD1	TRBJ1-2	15	CASSERTGGLYGYTF	TGTGCCAGCTCCGAACGGACAGGGGGGCTCTATGGCTACACCTTC
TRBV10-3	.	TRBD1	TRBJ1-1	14	CAISWGTDNTEAFF	TGTGCCATCAGTTGGGGGACAGATAACACTGAAGCTTTCTTT
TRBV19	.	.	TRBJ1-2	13	CASSTPGNYGYTF	TGTGCCAGTAGTACGCCAGGGAACTATGGCTACACCTTC
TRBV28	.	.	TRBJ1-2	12	CASSLENYGYTF	TGTGCCAGCAGTTTAGAGAACTATGGCTACACCTTC
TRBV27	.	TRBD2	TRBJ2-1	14	CASSFERGYNEQFF	TGTGCCAGCAGTTTCGAGCGGGGATACAATGAGCAGTTCTTC
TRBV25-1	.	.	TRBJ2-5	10	CATGRETQYF	TGTGCCACAGGGAGGGAGACCCAGTACTTC
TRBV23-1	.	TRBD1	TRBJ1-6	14	CASSHRDRDSPLHF	TGCGCCAGCAGCCACCGGGACAGGGATTCACCCCTCCACTTT
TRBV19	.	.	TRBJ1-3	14	CASSDWSSGNTIYF	TGTGCCAGTAGTGACTGGAGCTCTGGAAACACCATATATTTT
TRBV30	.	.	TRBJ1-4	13	CAWSVRLREKLFF	TGTGCCTGGAGTGTAAGACTAAGGGAAAAACTGTTTTTT
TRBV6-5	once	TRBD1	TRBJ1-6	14	CASRRTGANSPLHF	TGTGCCAGCAGACGGACAGGGGCAAATTCACCCCTCCACTTT
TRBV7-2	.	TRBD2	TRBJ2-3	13	CASSTPAGETQYF	TGTGCCAGCAGCACACCAGCGGGAGAAACGCAGTATTTT
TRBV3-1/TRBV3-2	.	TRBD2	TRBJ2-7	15	CASSRGASGAYEQYF	TGTGCCAGCAGCCGCGGGGCTAGCGGAGCCTACGAGCAGTACTTC
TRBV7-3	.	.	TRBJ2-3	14	CASSLAGPTDTQYF	TGTGCCAGCAGCTTGGCAGGGCCCACAGATACGCAGTATTTT
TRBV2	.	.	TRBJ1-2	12	CASSVAGKGYTF	TGTGCCAGCAGTGTCGCAGGGAAGGGCTACACCTTC
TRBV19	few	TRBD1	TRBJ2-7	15	CASSIRDRGPEEQYF	TGTGCCAGTAGTATCCGGGACAGGGGGCCGGAAGAGCAGTACTTC